The text below deals with one T cell receptor beta chain. V was clipped by 2 bases and J by 0 bases, with 5 bases between them. CDR1 and CDR2 from the germline V gene are MGHRA and YSYEKL. The CDR3 totals 13 residues. The data are from a study of CD8 T cells in Susac syndrome. CD8+ and CD4+ T cells taken from blood had their TCR beta sequenced. TEMRA cells were FACS-enriched, while CD8+ and CD4+ T cells were negatively isolated. A quantity of about 0.5 to 1 ug RNA underwent reverse transcription using random hexamers. TCRdb independently ran MiXCR on the immunoSEQ multiplex PCR reads; one entry per CDR3 protein. Here the sample spans hundreds of thousands of distinct CDR3 sequences, around 85% being singletons.

Sequencing used CD8+ T cells from PBMCs. The rearrangement joins TRBV4-1 to TRBJ2-7, with unresolved D. The source is a human donor with multiple sclerosis. The CDR3 region has the DNA TGCGCCAGCAGCCAACCGAACTCCTACGAGCAGTACTTC. Protein sequence: CASSQPNSYEQYF.